The 27 T cell receptor beta chains in this list originate from one sample, sequenced in a study of blood T cell repertoires in COVID-19. Produced via immunoSEQ multiplex PCR; TCRdb's table is partial and in-frame only. The sample shows over 200,000 clones, 85% of them seen only once. Sequenced material: PBMCs or T cells enriched from blood (not recorded which). The receptors were gathered from a man aged 40-49 years who had recovered from COVID-19.

The chain carries TRBV27 and TRBJ1-6, with D possibly TRBD1 on 6 matching bases. Looked up from germline, CDR1 is MNHEY and CDR2 is SMNVEV (reference sequence). The CDR3 sequence is 12 residues long. The V and J ends lost 9 bases and 5 bases respectively, with 8 bases between them. The CDR3 sequence is CASGQNNSPLHF. The CDR3 DNA sequence: TGTGCCAGTGGACAGAATAATTCACCCCTCCACTTT.

The genes are TRBV5-6 and TRBJ2-1; TRBD1 is a possible D gene (5 bases). Trimming removed 0 bases at V and 7 bases at J, with 8 bases between. Germline CDR1 SGHDT, CDR2 YYEEEE. The CDR3 contains 13 residues. CDR3 coding DNA: TGTGCCAGCAGCTTGGTCGCAGGGAATGAGCAGTTCTTC. It translates to CASSLVAGNEQFF.

The chain is built from TRBV19 and TRBJ2-3, with TRBD1 identical over 7 bases. The trim removed 4 bases at V and 0 bases at J, leaving 4 bases unmatched. The CDR3 is 15 residues long. CDR1 and CDR2 from the germline V gene are LNHDA and SQIVND (reference sequence). The CDR3 bases are TGTGCCAGTAGTACGCCGGGACAGAGCACAGATACGCAGTATTTT. Amino acid sequence: CASSTPGQSTDTQYF.

The chain couples TRBV18 to TRBJ2-1; 13 nucleotides align to TRBD2. Germline V gene lookup returns CDR1 KGHSH and CDR2 LQKENI. The junction had 5 bases not matched to a gene; V was cut back by 3 bases and J by 9 bases. There are 15 residues in the CDR3. The CDR3 is CASSPRTSGSREQFF. The CDR3 bases are TGTGCCAGCTCACCCCGGACTAGCGGGAGTCGTGAGCAGTTCTTC.

The chain joins TRBV3-1 (or the pseudogene TRBV3-2) to TRBJ1-6; tentative D call: TRBD1 (6 bases). Germline CDR1 LGHDT, CDR2 YNNKEL (reference sequence). V dropped 4 bases and J dropped 10 bases, with 8 bases sitting between them. CDR3 size: 12 residues. CDR3 sequence: CASSPQGSPLHF. The CDR3 DNA is TGTGCCAGCAGCCCACAGGGATCACCCCTCCACTTT.

The gene calls are TRBV19 and TRBJ1-2; D remains ambiguous. The V end was cut by 7 bases, the J end by 4 bases, with 13 bases between. CDR3 length equals 13 residues. Germline V lookup: CDR1 LNHDA, CDR2 SQIVND (reference sequence). This CDR3 reads CASKNRPSYGYTF. The DNA for the CDR3 is TGTGCCAGTAAGAACAGACCGTCCTATGGCTACACCTTC.

The J gene is TRBJ1-1, the V gene TRBV19, with 9 bases aligning to TRBD1. Germline CDR1 LNHDA, CDR2 SQIVND (reference sequence). The CDR3 length is 16 residues. V was clipped by 5 bases and J by 5 bases; unmatched bases: 12. CDR3 in amino acids: CASSAEQGAPRTEAFF. CDR3 DNA: TGTGCCAGTAGTGCCGAACAGGGGGCGCCCAGGACTGAAGCTTTCTTT.

The genes are TRBV28 and TRBJ2-7; D may be TRBD1 (5 bases). The CDR3 extends over 12 amino acids. Germline values: CDR1 MDHEN, CDR2 SYDVKM. The V and J ends lost 10 bases and 2 bases respectively, with 12 bases between them. The CDR3 here is CATRDSPYEQYF. CDR3 nucleotide sequence: TGTGCCACCCGAGACAGTCCCTACGAGCAGTACTTC.

This chain uses TRBV30 with TRBJ2-2; 9 nucleotides agree with TRBD2. CDR1 and CDR2 (germline): GTSNPN, SVGIG (reference sequence). CDR3 length: 15 amino acids. V lost 1 base and J lost 4; bases outside the gene matches: 4. The CDR3 region is CAWSGGRGITGELFF. For the CDR3, the DNA is TGTGCCTGGAGTGGCGGGAGGGGGATCACCGGGGAGCTGTTTTTT.

This rearrangement joins TRBV12-3 or TRBV12-4 to TRBJ2-3; D gene uncertain. This CDR3 is built from 12 residues. V was pared by 7 bases and J by 2 bases, with 7 bases between. CDR3 amino acids: CASTKNTDTQYF. The CDR3, as DNA: TGTGCCAGCACCAAAAACACAGATACGCAGTATTTT.

The gene calls are TRBV18 and TRBJ2-4; D possibly corresponds to TRBD1 (5 bases). Germline CDR1 reads KGHSH; CDR2 reads LQKENI. The CDR3 is made up of 16 amino acids. Trimming removed 0 bases from V and 3 bases from J, with 12 bases in between. The CDR3: CASSPPAGMGKNIQYF. CDR3 sequence (DNA): TGTGCCAGCTCACCACCGGCAGGGATGGGCAAAAACATTCAGTACTTC. The full variable domain, in which reference TRBV18 and TRBJ2-4 provide the parts outside the CDR3, is NAGVMQNPRHLVRRRGQEARLRCSPMKGHSHVYWYRQLPEEGLKFMVYLQKENIIDESGMPKERFSAEFPKEGPSILRIQQVVRGDSAAYFCASSPPAGMGKNIQYFGAGTRLSVL.

The rearrangement links TRBV18 to TRBJ1-6; 11 nucleotides match TRBD1. Trimming at V came to 6 bases and at J to 7 bases, leaving 5 bases not matched to a gene. The V gene's germline CDR1 is KGHSH and CDR2 LQKENI. The CDR3 is made up of 15 amino acids. The CDR3 DNA reads TGTGCCAGCTCTCCCGGGACAGGGGGGAATTCACCCCTCCACTTT. Amino acids: CASSPGTGGNSPLHF.

This sequence joins TRBV2 and TRBJ1-4; D not resolved. The germline gives CDR1 SNHLY, CDR2 FYNNEI. There are 13 residues in the CDR3. Deletions cut 10 bases from V and 0 bases from J, with 9 bases between. In DNA form, the CDR3 reads TGTGCCACTCAACAGACAACTAATGAAAAACTGTTTTTT. The encoded protein is CATQQTTNEKLFF.

Written as DNA, the CDR3 is TGTGCCAGCAGCCTCGGAATAGGACAGCATCTGGAAGCTTTCTTT. Translated: CASSLGIGQHLEAFF. This sequence joins TRBV7-9 and TRBJ1-1; D may be TRBD1 (6 bases). CDR1 SEHNR and CDR2 FQNEAQ come from the germline V gene (reference sequence). Trimming removed 5 bases at V and 8 bases at J, with 21 bases between. The CDR3 is 15 residues long.

This clone was detected only a few times. The chain links TRBV20-1 to TRBJ2-1, with D unresolved. The CDR3 totals 10 residues. Between the trimmed V and J ends, which lost 5 bases and 5 bases, there was a span of 4 bases. The germline gives CDR1 DFQATT, CDR2 SNEGSKA (reference sequence). CDR3 coding DNA: TGCAGTGCTTTTAACAATGAGCAGTTCTTC. Protein sequence: CSAFNNEQFF.

The genes are TRBV5-1 and TRBJ2-1; 8 bases align to TRBD1. Germline V gives CDR1 SGHRS, CDR2 YFSETQ. The CDR3 is 16 residues long. The V segment lost 0 bases and the J segment 6 bases; nucleotides outside the gene matches: 8. The CDR3 region has the DNA TGCGCCAGCAGCTTGGCCAGACAGGGGATAGGCAATGAGCAGTTCTTC. Amino acid sequence: CASSLARQGIGNEQFF.

The chain joins TRBV18 to TRBJ2-4; D unclear. Germline V gene lookup returns CDR1 KGHSH and CDR2 LQKENI. Trimming stripped 3 bases from V and 0 bases from J, with 18 bases between. CDR3 length equals 18 residues. CDR3 sequence: CASSPKTPQELAKNIQYF. The CDR3 DNA reads as TGTGCCAGCTCACCCAAGACCCCTCAGGAATTAGCCAAAAACATTCAGTACTTC.

This clone appeared a single time. V is TRBV16 and J is TRBJ1-1; TRBD1 might be the D (5 bases). CDR1 is KGHSY and CDR2 is FQNENV in the germline V gene. V was pared by 0 bases and J by 5 bases, with 10 bases between. The CDR3 consists of 14 residues. CDR3 residues: CASSQSGKGTEAFF. The CDR3 DNA follows: TGTGCCAGCAGCCAATCGGGCAAGGGGACTGAAGCTTTCTTT.

The gene calls are TRBV19 and TRBJ1-1, with 8 bases identical to TRBD1. V lost 7 bases, J lost 3 bases, and 4 bases stayed unmatched. The CDR3 totals 13 residues. The germline CDR1 and CDR2 sequences are LNHDA and SQIVND (reference sequence). The CDR3: CASKDRAHTEAFF. CDR3 bases: TGTGCCAGTAAGGACAGGGCACACACTGAAGCTTTCTTT. The full variable domain, rest sourced from reference TRBV19 and TRBJ1-1, is DGGITQSPKYLFRKEGQNVTLSCEQNLNHDAMYWYRQDPGQGLRLIYYSQIVNDFQKGDIAEGYSVSREKKESFPLTVTSAQKNPTAFYLCASKDRAHTEAFFGQGTRLTVV.

This chain uses TRBV7-3 with TRBJ2-1; TRBD2 aligns across 7 bases. The CDR3 sequence is 15 residues long. J lost 0 bases, V lost 5 bases, and 4 bases had no gene match. CDR1 is SGHTA, CDR2 FQGTGA, per germline. The CDR3: CASSRGESSYNEQFF. CDR3 DNA sequence: TGTGCCAGCAGCCGGGGGGAGAGCTCCTACAATGAGCAGTTCTTC. Combining the CDR3 with reference TRBV7-3 and TRBJ2-1 gives the whole variable domain GAGVSQTPSNKVTEKGKYVELRCDPISGHTALYWYRQSLGQGPEFLIYFQGTGAADDSGLPNDRFFAVRPEGSVSTLKIQRTERGDSAVYLCASSRGESSYNEQFFGPGTRLTVL.

This sequence joins TRBV10-2 and TRBJ1-3; D possibly corresponds to TRBD1 (5 bases). This CDR3 region has 21 residues. Germline CDR1 WSHSY, CDR2 SAAADI. The V end lost 7 bases, the J end lost 0 bases, and 31 bases lay between the germline ends. The CDR3 region has the DNA TGCGCCAGCACATTGGACACACTAAATCCTCGTGATGGTGACTCTGGAAACACCATATATTTT. Protein: CASTLDTLNPRDGDSGNTIYF.

This chain connects TRBV7-6 to TRBJ2-1, with 10 positions matching TRBD2. This CDR3 has 13 residues. Germline V CDR1 and CDR2: SGHVS, FNYEAQ. With V trimmed by 3 bases and J by 10 bases, 3 bases remained unmatched. Here the CDR3 reads CASSFKLAGEQFF. In nucleotides, the CDR3 is TGTGCCAGCAGCTTTAAACTAGCGGGAGAGCAGTTCTTC.

The chain carries TRBV9 and TRBJ2-5, with 13 bases that match TRBD2. Germline V gene data show CDR1 as SGDLS and CDR2 as YYNGEE. V lost 3 bases, J lost 2 bases, and 4 bases stayed unmatched. The CDR3 has 16 amino acids. The CDR3 DNA sequence: TGTGCCAGCAGCGGACTAGCGGGAGGTCTACAAGAGACCCAGTACTTC. It codes for CASSGLAGGLQETQYF.

The DNA for the CDR3 is TGTGCCAGCAGCTCTAGAATGGATAGCAATCAGCCCCAGCATTTT. It codes for CASSSRMDSNQPQHF. The chain combines TRBV7-8 with TRBJ1-5; unclear D gene. This CDR3 comprises 15 residues. The V gene's germline CDR1 is SGHVS and CDR2 FQNEAQ. V shed 4 bases and J shed 0 bases, with 10 bases lying between them.

CDR3 protein: CASSPGTSGMADTQYF. Written as DNA, the CDR3 is TGTGCCAGCAGCCCAGGGACTAGCGGGATGGCAGATACGCAGTATTTT. This sequence joins TRBV7-2 and TRBJ2-3; 13 bases are shared with TRBD2. V dropped 5 bases and J dropped 4; count of bases not matched to a gene: 6. The CDR3 covers 16 residues. The germline V gene encodes CDR1 SGHTA and CDR2 FQGNSA.

The chain carries TRBV21-1 and TRBJ2-3; the listed D gene, TRBD2, was not tested against the DNA. TRBV21-1 is assigned pseudogene status. The CDR3 has 15 residues. The CDR3 protein is CASSKTSASLDTQYF. CDR3 sequence (DNA): TGTGCCAGCAGCAAGACTAGCGCGAGCCTCGATACGCAGTATTTT.

The rearrangement links TRBV11-2 to TRBJ1-5; tentative D call: TRBD1 (6 bases). The V end was cut by 0 bases, the J end by 1 base, with 10 bases between. Germline V lookup: CDR1 SGHAT, CDR2 FQNNGV. This CDR3 region has 16 residues. The CDR3, as DNA: TGTGCCAGCAGCTTAGATTCGAGGGGGAGCAATCAGCCCCAGCATTTT. It yields the protein CASSLDSRGSNQPQHF.